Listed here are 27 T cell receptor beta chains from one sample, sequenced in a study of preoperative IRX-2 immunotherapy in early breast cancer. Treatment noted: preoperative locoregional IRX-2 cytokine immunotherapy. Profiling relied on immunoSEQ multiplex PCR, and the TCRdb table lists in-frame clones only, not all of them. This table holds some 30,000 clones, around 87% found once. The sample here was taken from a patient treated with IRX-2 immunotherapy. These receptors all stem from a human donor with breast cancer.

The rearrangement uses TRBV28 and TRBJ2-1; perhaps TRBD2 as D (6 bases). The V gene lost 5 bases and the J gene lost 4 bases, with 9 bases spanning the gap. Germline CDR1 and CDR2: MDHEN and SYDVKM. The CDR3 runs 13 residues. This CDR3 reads CASSIGRYNEQFF. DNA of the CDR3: TGTGCCAGCAGTATTGGGAGGTACAATGAGCAGTTCTTC.

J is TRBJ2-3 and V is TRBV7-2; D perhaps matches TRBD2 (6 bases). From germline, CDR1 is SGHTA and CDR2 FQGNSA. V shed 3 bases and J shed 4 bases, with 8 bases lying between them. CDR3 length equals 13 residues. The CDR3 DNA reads TGTGCCAGCAGCTTGGGAGGCGCAGATACGCAGTATTTT. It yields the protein CASSLGGADTQYF.

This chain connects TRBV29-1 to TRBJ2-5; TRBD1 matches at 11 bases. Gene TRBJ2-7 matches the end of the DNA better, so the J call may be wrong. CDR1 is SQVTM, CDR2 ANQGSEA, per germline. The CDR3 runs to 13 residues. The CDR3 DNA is TGCAGCGACGGGACAGGGGGATCCTACGAGCAGTACTTC. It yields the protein CSDGTGGSYEQYF.

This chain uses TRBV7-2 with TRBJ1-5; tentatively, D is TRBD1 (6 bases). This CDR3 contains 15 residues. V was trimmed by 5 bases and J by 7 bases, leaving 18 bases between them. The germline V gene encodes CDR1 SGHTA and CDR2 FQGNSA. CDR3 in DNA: TGTGCCAGCAGCCCGACACAGGGAAGGGTGCAGCCCCAGCATTTT. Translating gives CASSPTQGRVQPQHF.

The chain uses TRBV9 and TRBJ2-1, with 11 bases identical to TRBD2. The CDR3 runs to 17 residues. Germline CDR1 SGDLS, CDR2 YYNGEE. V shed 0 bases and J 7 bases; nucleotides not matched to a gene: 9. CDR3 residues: CASSVEASGRIGNEQFF. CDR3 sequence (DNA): TGTGCCAGCAGCGTAGAGGCTAGCGGGAGGATAGGAAATGAGCAGTTCTTC.

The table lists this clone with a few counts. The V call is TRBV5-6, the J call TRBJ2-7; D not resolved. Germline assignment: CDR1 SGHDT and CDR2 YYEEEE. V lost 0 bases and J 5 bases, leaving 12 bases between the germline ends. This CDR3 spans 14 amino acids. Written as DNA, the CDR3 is TGTGCCAGCAGCTTGGTCGGCAGAGTTAACGAGCAGTACTTC. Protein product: CASSLVGRVNEQYF.

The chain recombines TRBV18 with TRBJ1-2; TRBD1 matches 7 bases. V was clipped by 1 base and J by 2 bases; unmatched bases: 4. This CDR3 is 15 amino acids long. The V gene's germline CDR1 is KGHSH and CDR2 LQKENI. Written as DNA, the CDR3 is TGTGCCAGCTCACCACAGACAGGGCTAAACTATGGCTACACCTTC. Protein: CASSPQTGLNYGYTF.

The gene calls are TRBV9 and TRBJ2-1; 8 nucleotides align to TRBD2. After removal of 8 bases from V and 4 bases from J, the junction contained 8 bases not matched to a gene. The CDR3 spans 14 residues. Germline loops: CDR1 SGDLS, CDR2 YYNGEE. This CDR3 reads CASSSGGNYNEQFF. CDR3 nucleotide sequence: TGTGCCAGTTCAAGCGGGGGAAATTACAATGAGCAGTTCTTC.

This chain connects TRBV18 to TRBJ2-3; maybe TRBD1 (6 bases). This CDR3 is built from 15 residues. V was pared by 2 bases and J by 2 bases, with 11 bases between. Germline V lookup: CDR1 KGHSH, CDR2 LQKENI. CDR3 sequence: CASSPDRPFTDTQYF. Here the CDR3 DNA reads TGTGCCAGCTCACCAGACAGGCCCTTCACAGATACGCAGTATTTT.

This CDR3 is CASSIEGLGTDTQYF. CDR3 coding DNA: TGTGCCAGTAGTATAGAGGGGCTTGGCACAGATACGCAGTATTTT. This sequence joins TRBV19 and TRBJ2-3; perhaps TRBD1 as D (5 bases). Germline values: CDR1 LNHDA, CDR2 SQIVND (reference sequence). The CDR3 has 15 amino acids. Trimming stripped 0 bases from V and 1 base from J, with 8 bases between. The entire variable domain, with the rest obtained from reference TRBV19 and TRBJ2-3, is as follows: DGGITQSPKYLFRKEGQNVTLSCEQNLNHDAMYWYRQDPGQGLRLIYYSQIVNDFQKGDIAEGYSVSREKKESFPLTVTSAQKNPTAFYLCASSIEGLGTDTQYFGPGTRLTVL.

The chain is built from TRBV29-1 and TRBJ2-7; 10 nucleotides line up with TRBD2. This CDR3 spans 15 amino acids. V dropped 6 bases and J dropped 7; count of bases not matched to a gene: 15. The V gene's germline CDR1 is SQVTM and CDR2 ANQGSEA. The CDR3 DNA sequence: TGCAGCGTCCAAACCCTAGCGGGAGCCCTAATTGAGCAGTACTTC. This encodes CSVQTLAGALIEQYF.

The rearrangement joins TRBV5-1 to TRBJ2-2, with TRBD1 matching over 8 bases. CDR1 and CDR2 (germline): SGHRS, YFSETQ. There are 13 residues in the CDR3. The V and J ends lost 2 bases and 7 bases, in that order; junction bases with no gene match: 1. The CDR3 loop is CASSFGQGGELFF. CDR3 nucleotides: TGCGCCAGCAGCTTTGGACAGGGCGGGGAGCTGTTTTTT.

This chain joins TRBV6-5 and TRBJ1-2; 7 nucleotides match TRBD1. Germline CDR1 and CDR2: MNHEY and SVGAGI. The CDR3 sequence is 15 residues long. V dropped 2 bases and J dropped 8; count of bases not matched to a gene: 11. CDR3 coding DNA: TGTGCCAGCAGTTACACCCGACAGGGTAAAATGGGCTACACCTTC. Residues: CASSYTRQGKMGYTF.

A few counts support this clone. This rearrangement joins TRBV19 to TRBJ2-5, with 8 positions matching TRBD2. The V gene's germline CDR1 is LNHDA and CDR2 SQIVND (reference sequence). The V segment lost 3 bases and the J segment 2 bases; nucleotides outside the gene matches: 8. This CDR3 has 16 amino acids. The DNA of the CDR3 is TGTGCCAGTAGTATTGGAGCGGGGGCAATTCAAGAGACCCAGTACTTC. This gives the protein CASSIGAGAIQETQYF.

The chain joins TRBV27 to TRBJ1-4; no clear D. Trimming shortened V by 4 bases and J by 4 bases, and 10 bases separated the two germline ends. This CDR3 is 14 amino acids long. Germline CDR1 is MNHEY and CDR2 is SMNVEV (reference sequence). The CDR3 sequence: CASSSVSNNEKLFF. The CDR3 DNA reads TGTGCCAGCAGTTCGGTCAGCAATAATGAAAAACTGTTTTTT.

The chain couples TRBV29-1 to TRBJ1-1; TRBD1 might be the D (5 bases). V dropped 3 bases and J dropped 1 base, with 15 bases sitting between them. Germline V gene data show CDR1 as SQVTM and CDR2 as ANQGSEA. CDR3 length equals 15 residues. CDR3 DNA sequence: TGCAGCGTTGAGAAGGGGACGGGGACGAACACTGAAGCTTTCTTT. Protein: CSVEKGTGTNTEAFF.

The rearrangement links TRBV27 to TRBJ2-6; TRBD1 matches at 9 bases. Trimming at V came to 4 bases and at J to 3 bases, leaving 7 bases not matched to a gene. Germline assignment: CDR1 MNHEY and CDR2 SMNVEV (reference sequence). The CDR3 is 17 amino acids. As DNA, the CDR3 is TGTGCCAGCAGTTCAACAGGGGGCGCGATTGGGGCCAACGTCCTGACTTTC. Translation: CASSSTGGAIGANVLTF.

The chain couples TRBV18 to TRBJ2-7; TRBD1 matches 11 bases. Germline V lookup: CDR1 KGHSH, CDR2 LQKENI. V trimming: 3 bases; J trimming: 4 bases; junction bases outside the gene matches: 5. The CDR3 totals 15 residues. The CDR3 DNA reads TGTGCCAGCTCACCTCCGGGACAGGGGGGGTACGAGCAGTACTTC. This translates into CASSPPGQGGYEQYF.

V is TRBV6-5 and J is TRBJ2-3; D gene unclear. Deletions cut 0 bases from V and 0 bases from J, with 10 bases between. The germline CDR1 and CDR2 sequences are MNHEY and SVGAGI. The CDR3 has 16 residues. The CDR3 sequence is CASSYSKGFSTDTQYF. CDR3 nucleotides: TGTGCCAGCAGTTACTCGAAGGGATTCAGCACAGATACGCAGTATTTT.

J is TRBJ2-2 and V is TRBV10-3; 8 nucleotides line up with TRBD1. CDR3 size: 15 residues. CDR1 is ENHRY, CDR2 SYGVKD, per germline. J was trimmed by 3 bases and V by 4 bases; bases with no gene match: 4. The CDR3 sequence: CAISGDRTYTGELFF. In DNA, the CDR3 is TGTGCCATCAGTGGGGACAGGACGTACACCGGGGAGCTGTTTTTT.

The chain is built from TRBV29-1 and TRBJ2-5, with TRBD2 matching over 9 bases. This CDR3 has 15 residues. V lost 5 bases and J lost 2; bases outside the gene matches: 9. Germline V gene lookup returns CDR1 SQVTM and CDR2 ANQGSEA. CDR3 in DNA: TGCAGCGTTCGGAGTAGCGGGAGTTGGCAAGAGACCCAGTACTTC. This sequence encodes CSVRSSGSWQETQYF.

The CDR3 region has the DNA TGTGCCAGCAGCCCAGGACTAGCCAAGCCCCGGGATGAGCAGTTCTTC. It translates to CASSPGLAKPRDEQFF. This chain links TRBV7-6 with TRBJ2-1, with 8 bases that match TRBD2. The CDR3 spans 16 residues. The V and J ends lost 5 bases and 8 bases, in that order; junction bases with no gene match: 14. Per the germline V gene, CDR1 is SGHVS and CDR2 is FNYEAQ.

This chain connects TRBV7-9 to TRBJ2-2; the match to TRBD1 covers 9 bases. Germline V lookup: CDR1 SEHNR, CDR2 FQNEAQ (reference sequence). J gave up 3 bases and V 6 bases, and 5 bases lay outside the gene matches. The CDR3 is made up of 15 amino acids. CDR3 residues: CASSTGTGHTGELFF. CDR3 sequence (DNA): TGTGCCAGCAGTACCGGGACAGGGCACACCGGGGAGCTGTTTTTT.

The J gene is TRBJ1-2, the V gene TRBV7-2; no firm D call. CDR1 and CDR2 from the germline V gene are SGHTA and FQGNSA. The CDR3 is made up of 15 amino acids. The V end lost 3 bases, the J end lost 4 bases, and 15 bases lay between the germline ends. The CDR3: CASSLATRASYGYTF. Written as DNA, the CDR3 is TGTGCCAGCAGCTTGGCGACAAGGGCCTCCTATGGCTACACCTTC.

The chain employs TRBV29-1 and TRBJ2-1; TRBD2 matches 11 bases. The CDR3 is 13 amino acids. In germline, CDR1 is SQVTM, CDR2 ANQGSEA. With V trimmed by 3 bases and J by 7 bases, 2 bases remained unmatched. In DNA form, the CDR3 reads TGCAGCGTTGATACTAGCGGGAGTAATGAGCAGTTCTTC. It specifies CSVDTSGSNEQFF.

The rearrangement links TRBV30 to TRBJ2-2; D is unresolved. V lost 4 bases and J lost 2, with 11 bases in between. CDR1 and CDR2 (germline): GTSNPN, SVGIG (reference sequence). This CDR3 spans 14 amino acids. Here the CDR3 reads CAWKRGLNTGELFF. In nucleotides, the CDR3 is TGTGCCTGGAAACGCGGCCTTAACACCGGGGAGCTGTTTTTT. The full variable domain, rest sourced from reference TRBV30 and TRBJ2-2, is SQTIHQWPATLVQPVGSPLSLECTVEGTSNPNLYWYRQAAGRGLQLLFYSVGIGQISSEVPQNLSASRPQDRQFILSSKKLLLSDSGFYLCAWKRGLNTGELFFGEGSRLTVL.

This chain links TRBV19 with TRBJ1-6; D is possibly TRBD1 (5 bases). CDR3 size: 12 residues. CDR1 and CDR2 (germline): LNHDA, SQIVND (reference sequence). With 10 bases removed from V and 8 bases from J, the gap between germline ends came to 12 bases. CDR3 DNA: TGTGCCACTGGGACGGGGGATTCACCCCTCCACTTT. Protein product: CATGTGDSPLHF.